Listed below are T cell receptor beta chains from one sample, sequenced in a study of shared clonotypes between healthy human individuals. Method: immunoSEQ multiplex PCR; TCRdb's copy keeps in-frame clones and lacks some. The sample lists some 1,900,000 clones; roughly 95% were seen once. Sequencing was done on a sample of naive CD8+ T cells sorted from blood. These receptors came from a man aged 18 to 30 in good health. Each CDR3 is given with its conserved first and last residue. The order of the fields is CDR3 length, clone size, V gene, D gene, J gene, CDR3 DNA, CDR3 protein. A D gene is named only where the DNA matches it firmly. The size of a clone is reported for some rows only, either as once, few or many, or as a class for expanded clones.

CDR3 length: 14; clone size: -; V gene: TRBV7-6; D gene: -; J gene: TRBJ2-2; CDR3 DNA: TGTGCCAGCAGCTTAACAGCTAGCTCCGGGGAGCTGTTTTTT; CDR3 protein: CASSLTASSGELFF
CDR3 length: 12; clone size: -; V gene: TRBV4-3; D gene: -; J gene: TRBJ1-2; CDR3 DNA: TGCGCCAGCAGCTCGTACGGGGCTGGCTACACCTTC; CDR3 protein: CASSSYGAGYTF
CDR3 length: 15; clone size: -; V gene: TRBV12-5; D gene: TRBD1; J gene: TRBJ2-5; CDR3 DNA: TGTGCTAGTGGTTTGTCCCCCCAGGGGGCCGAGACCCAGTACTTC; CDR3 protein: CASGLSPQGAETQYF
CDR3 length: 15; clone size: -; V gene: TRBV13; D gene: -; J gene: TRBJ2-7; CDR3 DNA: TGTGCCAGCAGCTTAGGGCTAGGGAGCTCCTACGAGCAGTACTTC; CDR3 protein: CASSLGLGSSYEQYF
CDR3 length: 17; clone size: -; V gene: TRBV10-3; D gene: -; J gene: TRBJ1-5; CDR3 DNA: TGTGCCATCAGTGAGGGGGGGGCCGCGAATAGCAATCAGCCCCAGCATTTT; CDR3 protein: CAISEGGAANSNQPQHF
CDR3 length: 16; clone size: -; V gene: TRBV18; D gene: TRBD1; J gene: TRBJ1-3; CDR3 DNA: TGTGCCAGCTCACTACTAGGGACAGGGGAAGAAAACACCATATATTTT; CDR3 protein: CASSLLGTGEENTIYF
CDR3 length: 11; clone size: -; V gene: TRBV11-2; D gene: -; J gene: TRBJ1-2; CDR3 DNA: TGTGCCAGCACTGCTGGACCGATCTTGGCCTTC; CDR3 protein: CASTAGPILAF
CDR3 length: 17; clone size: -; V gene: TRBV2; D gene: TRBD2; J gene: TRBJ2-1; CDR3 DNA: TGTGCCAGCAGTGTCTTGGGGCCGGGAGGGCCTCGTAATGAGCAGTTCTTC; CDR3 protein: CASSVLGPGGPRNEQFF
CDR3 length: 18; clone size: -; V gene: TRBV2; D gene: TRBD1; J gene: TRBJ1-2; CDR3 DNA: TGTGCCAGCAGTGGTTCAGGGACAGGGGAAGAAACCATATATGGCTACACCTTC; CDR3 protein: CASSGSGTGEETIYGYTF
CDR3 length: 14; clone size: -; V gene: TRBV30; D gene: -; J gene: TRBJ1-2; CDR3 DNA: TGTGCCTTTAAAGGCGAGAGTTCTTTTGTTCGCTACACCTTC; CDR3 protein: CAFKGESSFVRYTF
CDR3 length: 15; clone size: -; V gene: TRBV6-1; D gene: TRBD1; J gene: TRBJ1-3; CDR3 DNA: TGTGCCAGCAGTGAGAGGGCAGGGGGGGGAAACACCATATATTTT; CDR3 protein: CASSERAGGGNTIYF
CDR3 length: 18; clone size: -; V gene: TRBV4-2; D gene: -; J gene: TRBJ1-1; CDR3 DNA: TGTGCCAGCAGCTCTCGCCTCGGGGGCGAGTATGATGACACTGAAGCTTTCTTT; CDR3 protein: CASSSRLGGEYDDTEAFF
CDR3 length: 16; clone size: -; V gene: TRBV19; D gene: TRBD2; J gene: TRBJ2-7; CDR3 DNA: TGTGCCAGTACCGTAGGGACTAGCGGGGGCGTCTACGAGCAGTACTTC; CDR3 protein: CASTVGTSGGVYEQYF
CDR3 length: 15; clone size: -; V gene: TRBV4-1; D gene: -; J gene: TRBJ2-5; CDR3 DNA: TGCGCCAGCAGCCAAGTCGGCGGGATCGGCGGGACCCAGTACTTC; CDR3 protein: CASSQVGGIGGTQYF
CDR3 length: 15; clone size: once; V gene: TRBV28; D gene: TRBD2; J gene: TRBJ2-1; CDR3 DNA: TGTGCCAGCAGTTTAAGGGAGGGACCGATAAATGAGCAGTTCTTC; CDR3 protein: CASSLREGPINEQFF
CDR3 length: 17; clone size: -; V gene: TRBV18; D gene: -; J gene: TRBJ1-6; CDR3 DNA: TGTGCCAGCTCACCAAAACAGGGTTTCACCTATAATTCACCCCTCCACTTT; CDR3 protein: CASSPKQGFTYNSPLHF
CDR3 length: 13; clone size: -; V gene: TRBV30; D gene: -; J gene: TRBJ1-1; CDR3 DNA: TGTGCCTGGAGTACAGGTGGGGGCACTGAAGCTTTCTTT; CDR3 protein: CAWSTGGGTEAFF
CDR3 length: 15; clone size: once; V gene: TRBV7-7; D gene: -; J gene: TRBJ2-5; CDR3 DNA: TGTGCTAGCAGCTTATTGACAGGGAGGCAAGAGACCCAGTACTTC; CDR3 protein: CASSLLTGRQETQYF
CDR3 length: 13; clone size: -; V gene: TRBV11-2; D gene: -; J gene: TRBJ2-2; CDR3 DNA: TGTGCCAATACGGGCGAGAACACCGGGGAGCTGTTTTTT; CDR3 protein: CANTGENTGELFF
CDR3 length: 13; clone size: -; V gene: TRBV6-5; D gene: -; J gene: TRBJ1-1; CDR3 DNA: TGTGCCAGCAGTTTACAGGGAAGCACTGAAGCTTTCTTT; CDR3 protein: CASSLQGSTEAFF
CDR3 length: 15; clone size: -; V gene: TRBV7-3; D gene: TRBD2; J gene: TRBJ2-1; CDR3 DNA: TGTGCCAGCAGCCCTCTAGCGGTGGCCTACAATGAGCAGTTCTTC; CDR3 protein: CASSPLAVAYNEQFF
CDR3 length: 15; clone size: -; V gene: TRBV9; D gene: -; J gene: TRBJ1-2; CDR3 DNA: TGTGCCAGCAGCGTATCACACAGGCCGGACTATGGCTACACCTTC; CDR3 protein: CASSVSHRPDYGYTF
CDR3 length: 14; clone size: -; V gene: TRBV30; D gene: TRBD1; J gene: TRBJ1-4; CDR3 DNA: TGTGCCTGGAGTCCTGACAGGGGTATGGAAAAACTGTTTTTT; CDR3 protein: CAWSPDRGMEKLFF
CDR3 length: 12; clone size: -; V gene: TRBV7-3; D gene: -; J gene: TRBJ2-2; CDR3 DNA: TGTGCCAGCAGCTCCGACTCCGGGGAGCTGTTTTTT; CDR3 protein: CASSSDSGELFF
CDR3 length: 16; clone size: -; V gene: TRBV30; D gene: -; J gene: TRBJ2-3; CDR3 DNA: TGTGCCTGGAGCCGTGACAGGTTTGCATCCACAGATACGCAGTATTTT; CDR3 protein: CAWSRDRFASTDTQYF
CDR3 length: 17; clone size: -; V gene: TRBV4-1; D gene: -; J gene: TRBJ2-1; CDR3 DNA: TGCGCCAGCAGCCAAGATCTCGCTTTACTAGGAGGCACTGAGCAGTTCTTC; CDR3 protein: CASSQDLALLGGTEQFF
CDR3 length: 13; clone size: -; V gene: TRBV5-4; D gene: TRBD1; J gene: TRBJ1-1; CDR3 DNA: TGTGCCAGCAGCCCGGGACAGCTTTTTGAAGCTTTCTTT; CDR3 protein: CASSPGQLFEAFF
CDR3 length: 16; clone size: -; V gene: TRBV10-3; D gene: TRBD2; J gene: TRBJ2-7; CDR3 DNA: TGTGCCATCAGTGAGTCAGGGCTAGCGGGATGGGGCGAGCAGTACTTC; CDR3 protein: CAISESGLAGWGEQYF
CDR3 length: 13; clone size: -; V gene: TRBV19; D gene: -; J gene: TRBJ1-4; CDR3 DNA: TGTGCCAGTTTTAGCTCAACTAATGAAAAACTGTTTTTT; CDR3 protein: CASFSSTNEKLFF
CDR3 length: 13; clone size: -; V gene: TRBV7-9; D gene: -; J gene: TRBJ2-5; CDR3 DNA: TGTGCCAGCAGCTTAAAACCGCAAGAGACCCAGTACTTC; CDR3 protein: CASSLKPQETQYF
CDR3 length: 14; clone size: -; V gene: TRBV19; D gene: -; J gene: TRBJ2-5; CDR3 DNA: TGTGCCAGTAGTATAGAGGGGGGCGGAGAGACCCAGTACTTC; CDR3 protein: CASSIEGGGETQYF
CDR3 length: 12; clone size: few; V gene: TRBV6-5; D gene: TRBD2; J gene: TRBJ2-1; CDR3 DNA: TGTGCCAGCCCTTTGACCGGGACTAGCAAGTTCTTC; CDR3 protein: CASPLTGTSKFF
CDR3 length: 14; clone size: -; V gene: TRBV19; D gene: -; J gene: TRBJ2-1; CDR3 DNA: TGTGCCAGTAAGGTGGGGAGCTCCTACAATGAGCAGTTCTTC; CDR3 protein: CASKVGSSYNEQFF
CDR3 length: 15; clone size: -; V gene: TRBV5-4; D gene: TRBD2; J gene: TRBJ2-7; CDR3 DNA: TGTGCCAGCAGCTTGGAGAACCAGCGGGGAAACGAGCAGTACTTC; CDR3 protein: CASSLENQRGNEQYF
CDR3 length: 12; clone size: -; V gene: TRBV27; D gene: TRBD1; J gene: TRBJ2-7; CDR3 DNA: TGTGCCAGCAGCCTGACAGGGACCGAGCAGTACTTC; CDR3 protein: CASSLTGTEQYF
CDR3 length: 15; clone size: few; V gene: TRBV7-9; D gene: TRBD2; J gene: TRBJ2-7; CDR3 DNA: TGTGCCAGCAGCTCAACTCCGGGGGGATCCTACGAGCAGTACTTC; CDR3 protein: CASSSTPGGSYEQYF
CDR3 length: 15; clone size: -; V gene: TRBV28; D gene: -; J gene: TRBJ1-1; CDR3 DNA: TGTGCCAGCCATACCAGTTCGGAGGAGAACACTGAAGCTTTCTTT; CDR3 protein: CASHTSSEENTEAFF
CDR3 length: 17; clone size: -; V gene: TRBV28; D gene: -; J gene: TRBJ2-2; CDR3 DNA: TGTGCCAGCAGTTTAGTTTCAGTAAATACGAACACCGGGGAGCTGTTTTTT; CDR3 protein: CASSLVSVNTNTGELFF
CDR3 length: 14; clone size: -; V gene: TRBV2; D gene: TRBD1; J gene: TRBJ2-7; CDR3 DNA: TGTGCCAGCAGTGATTACAGGGGGTCCTACGAGCAGTACTTC; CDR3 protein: CASSDYRGSYEQYF
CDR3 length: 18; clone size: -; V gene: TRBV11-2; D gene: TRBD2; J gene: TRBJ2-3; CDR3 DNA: TGTGCCAGCAGAGGAGGGGGGACTAGCGAATTCCAGGAAGATACGCAGTATTTT; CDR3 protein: CASRGGGTSEFQEDTQYF